Detailed here is one T cell receptor (beta chain). Its antigen is still unknown. No base quality values were provided; no much bigger clone lies one nucleotide off. This sample stems from a study of blood T cell repertoires in COVID-19 (dated by TCRdb to 2018 to 2021). Concerning the study at large: The collaborator samples originated in the United States, Italy and Spain and spanned the acute and convalescent phases of COVID-19. Where available, HLA class I and class II types were taken from metadata supplied by the sample provider and were not determined by assay-based typing. The prospective study material was composed of cDNA or gDNA derived from T cells, B-cell-depleted T cells, or PBMCs. The repertoires were released in a freely available public database meant as a resource for research on the immune response to SARS-CoV-2. A de-identified subject ID, COVID-19 status, age in years and sex were almost always included in the sample metadata. Subjects who had been exposed to COVID-19, were actively infected with it, or had recovered from it provided the deeply sampled blood TCRbeta repertoires that made up the dataset. Samples were obtained from the ongoing ImmuneRACE study (first 160 participants) and from about 1,300 subjects provided by 6 global collaborators.

Its CDR3 holds 11 amino acids, cysteine through phenylalanine. Only the CDR3 portion is preserved as DNA: 33 bases, with reading frame beginning at the first base. Via the germline V gene (reference sequence), CDR1 is LGHDT and CDR2 YNNKEL. Deletion took 4 bases off V and 5 bases off J, with a span of 6 bases between the germline ends. Whole blood was collected in K2EDTA tubes by collaborating institutions according to the institutions' own protocols. For TCRbeta analysis, collaborators shipped samples as frozen whole blood, isolated PBMCs, or DNA extracted from either of those sample types. TCRbeta CDR3 regions were amplified from genomic DNA using the immunoSEQ Assay, a bias-controlled multiplex PCR. The published analysis was carried out like this. The number of nucleated cells in each sample was estimated from the amplification of reference gene primers within the assay. To quantify the absolute abundance of each unique TCRbeta CDR3 rearrangement, sequence reads were collapsed and filtered. For each sample, productive Simpson clonality was calculated as the square root of Simpson's diversity index across productive rearrangements. TCRdb provides this immuneACCESS table in a form limited to in-frame rearrangements. Some clones are lacking; in checked studies, under half of them reflect an unresolved V gene, and why the rest are absent is not known. V, J and clone size were drawn from that table, and D and trimming were deduced from the DNA. In this sample the table shows 35,000 to 40,000 clones, roughly three quarters of which occur a single time. The top ten clonotypes cover around 17% of the sample.

The paper's findings and limits, for the study overall: Clinical and demographic metadata were provided uncurated, with the amount varying by source and participant.

Sequenced material: peripheral blood. Rearrangement joined TRBV3-1 (or the pseudogene TRBV3-2) to TRBJ2-7, with the D segment identity uncertain. The TCR was taken from a man aged 70 or older with acute or convalescent COVID-19. The DNA sequence is given as TGTGCCAGCAGCCTCGGTGACGAGCAGTACTTC. Its amino acids are CASSLGDEQYF.